One sample yielded the 31 T cell receptor beta chains listed below, sequenced in a study of T cell repertoires in cytomegalovirus infection. Each CDR3 protein is one row after TCRdb ran MiXCR on the reads. The sample contains around 490,000 distinct CDR3 sequences, about 30% of which appear only once. The specimen sequenced was PBMCs. These receptors were collected from a human donor in good health (CMV status not recorded). Some clones in this sample may be carry-over from other donors' samples.

This chain uses TRBV6-2 or TRBV6-3 with TRBJ1-5; weak D call: TRBD1 (5 bases). CDR1 is MNHEY, CDR2 SVGEGT, per germline. V lost 6 bases and J lost 0, with 12 bases in between. CDR3 length: 15 amino acids. The CDR3 bases are TGTGCCAGCAGCCCCGTCGGGACTAGCAATCAGCCCCAGCATTTT. Protein sequence: CASSPVGTSNQPQHF.

This clonotype was observed a few times. This sequence joins TRBV6-2 or TRBV6-3 and TRBJ1-1; perhaps TRBD1 as D (6 bases). The CDR3 has 13 residues. Germline V CDR1 and CDR2: MNHEY, SVGEGT. V was shortened by 4 bases and J by 8 bases, with 14 bases between the two germline ends. The CDR3 region has the DNA TGTGCCAGCAGTTCCCAGACAGGAGAGGAAGCTTTCTTT. It yields the protein CASSSQTGEEAFF.

This sequence joins TRBV19 and TRBJ2-3; D remains ambiguous. CDR1 is LNHDA and CDR2 is SQIVND in the germline V gene (reference sequence). The CDR3 runs to 13 residues. V was clipped by 3 bases and J by 5 bases, with 9 bases between them. CDR3 sequence (DNA): TGTGCCAGTAGTATTAGCCTTAGAGATACGCAGTATTTT. Translation: CASSISLRDTQYF.

The V call is TRBV12-3 or TRBV12-4, the J call TRBJ1-1; no clear D. Trimming removed 7 bases from V and 0 bases from J, with 12 bases in between. CDR3 length: 14 amino acids. In nucleotides, the CDR3 is TGTGCCAGCACCCATGGCAGGCTGAACACTGAAGCTTTCTTT. Translated, it gives CASTHGRLNTEAFF.

The rearrangement joins TRBV20-1 to TRBJ2-3, with a tentative D call TRBD2 (5 bases). The CDR3 length is 14 residues. Germline V gene lookup returns CDR1 DFQATT and CDR2 SNEGSKA (reference sequence). The V end was cut by 6 bases, the J end by 3 bases, with 16 bases between. CDR3 bases: TGCAGTGCCATAGACGCGGGTTTGACAGATACGCAGTATTTT. Translation: CSAIDAGLTDTQYF.

The V and J genes are TRBV6-5 and TRBJ2-1, with 8 bases aligning to TRBD1. V lost 4 bases and J lost 0; bases outside the gene matches: 5. The germline gives CDR1 MNHEY, CDR2 SVGAGI. The CDR3 is made up of 16 amino acids. CDR3 sequence: CASSWDRRSSYNEQFF. For the CDR3, the DNA is TGTGCCAGCAGTTGGGACAGGCGGAGCTCCTACAATGAGCAGTTCTTC.

This clonotype was recorded a few times. The chain recombines TRBV6-6 with TRBJ2-1; no reliable D call. The CDR3 length is 16 residues. Trimming pared 4 bases from V and 5 bases from J, leaving 18 bases between. CDR1 MNHNY and CDR2 SVGAGI come from the germline V gene (reference sequence). The CDR3 is CASSSPSKTGDNEQFF. CDR3 sequence (DNA): TGTGCCAGCAGTTCCCCTTCCAAGACTGGAGACAATGAGCAGTTCTTC.

This clonotype was recorded many times. The chain links TRBV7-2 to TRBJ2-1, with D hard to call. The CDR3 loop spans 14 amino acids. V was cut by 1 base and J by 4 bases, with 8 bases left in between. Germline V lookup: CDR1 SGHTA, CDR2 FQGNSA. CDR3 loop: CASSLGNSYNEQFF. The CDR3 DNA is TGTGCCAGCAGCTTAGGCAACAGTTACAATGAGCAGTTCTTC.

The rearrangement links TRBV6-5 to TRBJ2-5; TRBD1 matches 10 bases. Germline V CDR1 and CDR2: MNHEY, SVGAGI. The CDR3 spans 15 residues. The junction had 5 bases not matched to a gene; V was cut back by 0 bases and J by 7 bases. The CDR3 region is CASSYSGTGAGTQYF. Written as DNA, the CDR3 is TGTGCCAGCAGTTACTCCGGGACAGGGGCGGGGACCCAGTACTTC.

The rearrangement links TRBV20-1 to TRBJ2-1, with TRBD2 as a possible D gene (5 bases). This CDR3 has 15 residues. V shed 0 bases and J shed 7 bases, with 16 bases lying between them. Germline loops: CDR1 DFQATT, CDR2 SNEGSKA (reference sequence). The CDR3 loop reads CSARDPTSGWNEQFF. CDR3 DNA sequence: TGCAGTGCTAGAGATCCAACTAGTGGGTGGAATGAGCAGTTCTTC.

This clonotype was seen a few times. The CDR3 DNA follows: TGTGCCAGCAGCTTAGTCCGTTCTAGCCGCCACTACGAGCAGTACTTC. This codes for CASSLVRSSRHYEQYF. The chain joins TRBV7-9 to TRBJ2-7; tentatively, D is TRBD2 (5 bases). Trimming left V 1 base short and J 3 bases short, with 16 bases between. Looked up from germline, CDR1 is SEHNR and CDR2 is FQNEAQ (reference sequence). This CDR3 comprises 16 residues.

This clonotype was seen a handful of times. The gene calls are TRBV7-8 and TRBJ2-5; 13 nucleotides align to TRBD2. V was clipped by 6 bases and J by 5 bases; unmatched bases: 6. This CDR3 spans 15 amino acids. Germline loops: CDR1 SGHVS, CDR2 FQNEAQ. The CDR3 DNA reads as TGTGCCAGCAGTAGGACTAGCGGGGGAATGGAGACCCAGTACTTC. Residues: CASSRTSGGMETQYF.

V usage is TRBV7-2 and J usage is TRBJ2-1; weak D call: TRBD2 (6 bases). The CDR3 spans 13 residues. From germline, CDR1 is SGHTA and CDR2 FQGNSA. V was shortened by 3 bases and J by 7 bases, with 10 bases between the two germline ends. The CDR3 is CASSFRDFNEQFF. The CDR3 bases are TGTGCCAGCAGCTTCCGGGACTTTAATGAGCAGTTCTTC.

The genes are TRBV15 and TRBJ2-5; the match to TRBD1 covers 8 bases. The CDR3 is made up of 15 amino acids. V lost 1 base to trimming and J lost 3 bases; unmatched junction nucleotides: 4. The germline CDR1 and CDR2 sequences are LNHNV and YYDKDF (reference sequence). CDR3 nucleotide sequence: TGTGCCACCAGCAGAGCAAGGACAGGGAAAGAGACCCAGTACTTC. It yields the protein CATSRARTGKETQYF.

This clonotype showed up just a few times. The CDR3: CASSRGREQFF. The DNA of the CDR3 is TGTGCCAGCAGCAGGGGTCGAGAGCAGTTCTTC. The chain links TRBV7-9 to TRBJ2-1; maybe TRBD1 (5 bases). Trimming stripped 5 bases from V and 10 bases from J, with 9 bases between. This CDR3 is 11 amino acids long. Germline V gene lookup returns CDR1 SEHNR and CDR2 FQNEAQ (reference sequence). The full variable domain, rest sourced from reference TRBV7-9 and TRBJ2-1, is DTGVSQNPRHKITKRGQNVTFRCDPISEHNRLYWYRQTLGQGPEFLTYFQNEAQLEKSRLLSDRFSAERPKGSFSTLEIQRTEQGDSAMYLCASSRGREQFFGPGTRLTVL.

The chain employs TRBV6-2 or TRBV6-3 and TRBJ1-5; 9 nucleotides agree with TRBD1. Germline CDR1 MNHEY, CDR2 SVGEGT. Trimming cost V 5 bases and J 2 bases; bases outside gene matches: 13. This CDR3 contains 18 residues. The CDR3 loop is CASSTLTGGRGGNQPQHF. CDR3 DNA: TGTGCCAGCAGTACCCTAACAGGGGGCAGAGGAGGCAATCAGCCCCAGCATTTT.

The chain combines TRBV5-5 with TRBJ2-5; 10 positions agree with TRBD2. The CDR3 is 19 residues long. Germline V lookup: CDR1 SGHKS, CDR2 YYEKEE (reference sequence). Losses at the gene ends were 4 bases for V and 2 bases for J; bases not matched to a gene: 17. This CDR3 is CASSQEVVGLAENQETQYF. As DNA, the CDR3 is TGTGCCAGCAGCCAAGAAGTTGTTGGACTAGCGGAAAATCAAGAGACCCAGTACTTC. The full variable domain, rest sourced from reference TRBV5-5 and TRBJ2-5, is DAGVTQSPTHLIKTRGQQVTLRCSPISGHKSVSWYQQVLGQGPQFIFQYYEKEERGRGNFPDRFSARQFPNYSSELNVNALLLGDSALYLCASSQEVVGLAENQETQYFGPGTRLLVL.

The gene calls are TRBV19 and TRBJ2-1; D might be TRBD1 or TRBD2, each matching 5 bases. In germline, CDR1 is LNHDA, CDR2 SQIVND (reference sequence). V lost 3 bases and J 4 bases, leaving 10 bases between the germline ends. This CDR3 is 14 amino acids long. CDR3 sequence reads: CASSIEGLYNEQFF. DNA for the CDR3: TGTGCCAGTAGTATTGAGGGGCTTTACAATGAGCAGTTCTTC.

This clonotype showed up just a few times. This chain connects TRBV12-5 to TRBJ2-2; D ambiguous. Germline CDR1 LGHNT, CDR2 FRNRAP. The CDR3 spans 15 residues. The V end was cut by 4 bases, the J end by 3 bases, with 12 bases between. The CDR3 DNA reads TGTGCTAGTGGTTGGGTCTCCCTAGACACCGGGGAGCTGTTTTTT. Protein sequence: CASGWVSLDTGELFF.

The chain carries TRBV7-2 and TRBJ1-3; D is undetermined. This CDR3 is 14 amino acids long. Germline values: CDR1 SGHTA, CDR2 FQGNSA. The V gene lost 5 bases and the J gene lost 0 bases, with 8 bases spanning the gap. CDR3 DNA sequence: TGTGCCAGCAGCACTTCCGACTCTGGAAACACCATATATTTT. As protein: CASSTSDSGNTIYF. The complete variable domain, with remaining parts taken from reference TRBV7-2 and TRBJ1-3, reads GAGVSQSPSNKVTEKGKDVELRCDPISGHTALYWYRQSLGQGLEFLIYFQGNSAPDKSGLPSDRFSAERTGGSVSTLTIQRTQQEDSAVYLCASSTSDSGNTIYFGEGSWLTVV.

This clonotype has ten or more counts. V gene TRBV12-3 or TRBV12-4 combines with J gene TRBJ2-5, with D tentatively TRBD2 (6 bases). V was cut by 2 bases and J by 4 bases, with 8 bases left in between. The CDR3 runs to 13 residues. CDR3 DNA sequence: TGTGCCAGCAGTTTATCGGGGGTAGAGACCCAGTACTTC. Amino acid sequence: CASSLSGVETQYF.

This clonotype occurred a few times. The chain is built from TRBV27 and TRBJ2-3; TRBD2 is a possible D gene (6 bases). Trimming shortened V by 2 bases and J by 8 bases, and 14 bases separated the two germline ends. The CDR3 loop spans 14 amino acids. Germline loops: CDR1 MNHEY, CDR2 SMNVEV (reference sequence). The CDR3 coding sequence is TGTGCCAGCAGTTTAAGCGGAGGGCAGACTACGCAGTATTTT. This sequence encodes CASSLSGGQTTQYF.

This chain connects TRBV30 to TRBJ1-1; D ambiguous. V was trimmed by 3 bases and J by 1 base, leaving 6 bases between them. Germline-derived CDR1 and CDR2 are GTSNPN and SVGIG (reference sequence). The length of the CDR3 is 12 residues. CDR3 region: CAWSRQNTEAFF. In DNA, the CDR3 is TGTGCCTGGAGCCGACAGAACACTGAAGCTTTCTTT.

This clonotype was picked up a small number of times. It may be a read error: a sequence one base away is much more abundant. This rearrangement joins TRBV7-2 to TRBJ1-1; TRBD1 might be the D (5 bases). The CDR3 contains 13 residues. The germline gives CDR1 SGHTA, CDR2 FQGNSA. Here the CDR3 reads CASSFGTNTEAVF. CDR3 bases: TGTGCCAGCAGCTTCGGGACTAACACTGAAGCTGTCTTT.

Comments on this clonotype: Compared with germline, one end of the junction differs, possibly owing to a read error. The chain links TRBV6-2 or TRBV6-3 to TRBJ2-5; 7 nucleotides line up with TRBD2. This CDR3 has 14 amino acids. Germline V gene lookup returns CDR1 MNHEY and CDR2 SVGEGT. The CDR3 loop reads CASSYAGVGETQYF. The CDR3, as DNA: TGTGCCAGCAGTTACGCGGGAGTGGGAGAGACCCAGTACTTT.

The sample holds many counts of this clonotype. This chain joins TRBV7-6 and TRBJ2-2; D may be TRBD2 (5 bases). CDR1 is SGHVS and CDR2 is FNYEAQ in the germline V gene. V gave up 1 base and J gave up 2 bases, with 17 bases separating them. The CDR3 spans 18 residues. CDR3 nucleotide sequence: TGTGCCAGCAGCTTAGATCATAGGACTCGGGGAAACACCGGGGAGCTGTTTTTT. Its translation is CASSLDHRTRGNTGELFF.

This clonotype has a count of ten or more. V gene TRBV7-2 combines with J gene TRBJ2-3; D not certain. The CDR3 runs 16 residues. Trimming removed 4 bases at V and 0 bases at J, with 14 bases between. Germline CDR1 reads SGHTA; CDR2 reads FQGNSA. The CDR3 DNA sequence: TGTGCCAGCAGCTCCCGATGGGCTGCTAGCACAGATACGCAGTATTTT. Its translation: CASSSRWAASTDTQYF.

This clonotype appeared a few times. The chain recombines TRBV12-5 with TRBJ2-6; no clear D. The CDR3 extends over 15 amino acids. V lost 5 bases and J 4 bases, leaving 12 bases between the germline ends. Germline CDR1 LGHNT, CDR2 FRNRAP. Here the CDR3 DNA reads TGTGCTAGTGGTCCAAATATAATCGGGGCCAACGTCCTGACTTTC. It is translated as CASGPNIIGANVLTF.

The rearrangement links TRBV19 to TRBJ2-3; D is uncertain. The germline V gene has CDR1 LNHDA and CDR2 SQIVND (reference sequence). This CDR3 spans 12 amino acids. Trimming took 0 bases from V and 9 from J, leaving 7 bases between them. CDR3 DNA: TGTGCCAGTAGTATAGAGGCAACGACGCAGTATTTT. Its protein product is CASSIEATTQYF.

This clonotype was found many times. The chain links TRBV7-2 to TRBJ1-2; D not resolved. CDR1 is SGHTA, CDR2 FQGNSA, per germline. The CDR3 is 15 residues long. The V gene lost 1 base and the J gene lost 2 bases, with 11 bases spanning the gap. The CDR3 nucleotides read TGTGCCAGCAGCTTAGGCTTAGGCGCCAACTATGGCTACACCTTC. It specifies CASSLGLGANYGYTF. The entire variable domain, with the rest obtained from reference TRBV7-2 and TRBJ1-2, is as follows: GAGVSQSPSNKVTEKGKDVELRCDPISGHTALYWYRQSLGQGLEFLIYFQGNSAPDKSGLPSDRFSAERTGGSVSTLTIQRTQQEDSAVYLCASSLGLGANYGYTFGSGTRLTVV.

The chain has TRBV19 and TRBJ1-4; D possibly corresponds to TRBD1 (6 bases). Trimming removed 3 bases from V and 7 bases from J, with 15 bases in between. The V gene's germline CDR1 is LNHDA and CDR2 SQIVND (reference sequence). The CDR3 runs 15 residues. CDR3 loop: CASSMVKATGEKLFF. As DNA, the CDR3 is TGTGCCAGTAGTATGGTCAAGGCGACAGGTGAAAAACTGTTTTTT. Combining the CDR3 with reference TRBV19 and TRBJ1-4 gives the whole variable domain DGGITQSPKYLFRKEGQNVTLSCEQNLNHDAMYWYRQDPGQGLRLIYYSQIVNDFQKGDIAEGYSVSREKKESFPLTVTSAQKNPTAFYLCASSMVKATGEKLFFGSGTQLSVL.